The entry below describes one T cell receptor (beta chain). Study processing details: From reference gene primer amplification, estimates of nucleated cell counts were derived. TCRdb's copy holds only in-frame clones and misses some; the assay was immunoSEQ multiplex PCR. The V and J calls and clone size are taken from that table; D and trimming were inferred from the DNA. The sample records hundreds of thousands of clones, around 89% being singletons. These data belong to a study of blood T cell repertoires in COVID-19. Study background: Specimens from acute and convalescent COVID-19 originated in the United States, Italy and Spain. The analysed material was cDNA or gDNA that came from T cells, B-cell-depleted T cells, or PBMCs.

The TCR sequence derives from a man aged 40-49 years with acute or convalescent COVID-19. Source material: peripheral blood.

CDR3 amino acids: CASSYATSRGYF. The CDR3 DNA is TGTGCCAGCAGCTACGCGACCTCCCGGGGGTACTTC. V is TRBV11-2 and J is TRBJ2-7; weak D call: TRBD2 (5 bases). The germline gives CDR1 SGHAT, CDR2 FQNNGV. This CDR3 region has 12 residues. V lost 4 bases, J lost 12 bases, and 16 bases lay in between.